This TCR beta chain was recovered during a study of cytomegalovirus exposure and HLA in healthy donors. The overall study: An earlier analysis found some 100 million unique TCR beta sequences from approximately 190 million T cells.

The study, taken as a whole, reports: A later analysis linked a missense variant in DCLRE1C to the trimming of TCR beta V and J genes.

Germline CDR1 reads WSHSY; CDR2 reads SAAADI. The CDR3 covers 13 residues. The PCR had 60 Vbeta and 13 Jbeta primers. Original analysis: A later analysis tallied 87 million or so unique TCR beta chains, some 12 million of them shared. Libraries were prepared by immunoSEQ multiplex PCR; TCRdb keeps only in-frame clonotypes and omits some of them. V and J calls plus clone size are reproduced from that table; the DNA served to infer D and trimming. Of 130,000 or so clones in the sample, around 80% were seen once. A note on this clone: Its antigen is unknown. At one boundary the junction diverges from the germline segment, which might be a read error.

This receptor was identified in a woman between 18 and 30 years old in good health and CMV-seropositive. The chain recombines TRBV10-2 with TRBJ2-2; D may match TRBD1 or TRBD2 (6 bases each). The source material was PBMCs. CDR3 in amino acids: CASNEGGAGELFF. CDR3 nucleotides: TGCGCCAGCAATGAGGGGGGCGCCGGGGAGCTGTTTTTT.